The sequence of this T cell receptor (beta chain) was determined in a study of cytomegalovirus exposure and HLA in healthy donors. Study-wide context: From donors who were HLA-typed, an early data release held approximately 84 million unique TCRs.

Points on this clone: Its antigen is not known.

Primers for the PCR totalled 60 Vbeta and 13 Jbeta. Data came from immunoSEQ multiplex PCR; TCRdb stores just in-frame clones and leaves some out. The profile covers 150,000 to 200,000 clones, with around 75% appearing a single time and 3% to 3.5% taken by the ten largest. Study-level findings and limits: Altogether, 164 TCR beta chains were recorded as cytomegalovirus-associated. Reports state that TCR beta sequences accurately predicted most subjects' HLA-A and HLA-B alleles. A later analysis linked a missense DCLRE1C variant to TCR beta V- and J-gene trimming.

This CDR3 has 15 residues. In germline, CDR1 is LNHNV, CDR2 YYDKDF (reference sequence). Trimming took 0 bases from V and 6 from J, leaving 12 bases between them. The TCR was taken from a male donor in good health and CMV-seronegative. The specimen was PBMCs. V is TRBV15 and J is TRBJ1-5; D gene ambiguous. CDR3 bases: TGTGCCACCAGCAGAGATGGGAGGCTCGGTCAGCCCCAGCATTTT. Protein product: CATSRDGRLGQPQHF. The variable domain in full, completed from reference TRBV15 and TRBJ1-5, reads DAMVIQNPRYQVTQFGKPVTLSCSQTLNHNVMYWYQQKSSQAPKLLFHYYDKDFNNEADTPDNFQSRRPNTSFCFLDIRSPGLGDTAMYLCATSRDGRLGQPQHFGDGTRLSIL.